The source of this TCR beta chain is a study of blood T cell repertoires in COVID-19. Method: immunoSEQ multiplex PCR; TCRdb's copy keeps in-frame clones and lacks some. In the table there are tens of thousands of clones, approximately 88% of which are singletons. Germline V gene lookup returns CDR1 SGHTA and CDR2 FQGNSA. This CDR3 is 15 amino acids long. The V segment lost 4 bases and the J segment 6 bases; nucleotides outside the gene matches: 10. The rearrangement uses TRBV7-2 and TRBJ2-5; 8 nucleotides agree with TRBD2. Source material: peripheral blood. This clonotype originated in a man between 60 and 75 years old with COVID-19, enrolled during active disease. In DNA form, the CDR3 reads TGTGCCAGCAGCTCTAATAGCGGGACGGTAAAGACCCAGTACTTC. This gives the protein CASSSNSGTVKTQYF. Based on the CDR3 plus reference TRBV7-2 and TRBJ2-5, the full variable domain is GAGVSQSPSNKVTEKGKDVELRCDPISGHTALYWYRQSLGQGLEFLIYFQGNSAPDKSGLPSDRFSAERTGGSVSTLTIQRTQQEDSAVYLCASSSNSGTVKTQYFGPGTRLLVL.